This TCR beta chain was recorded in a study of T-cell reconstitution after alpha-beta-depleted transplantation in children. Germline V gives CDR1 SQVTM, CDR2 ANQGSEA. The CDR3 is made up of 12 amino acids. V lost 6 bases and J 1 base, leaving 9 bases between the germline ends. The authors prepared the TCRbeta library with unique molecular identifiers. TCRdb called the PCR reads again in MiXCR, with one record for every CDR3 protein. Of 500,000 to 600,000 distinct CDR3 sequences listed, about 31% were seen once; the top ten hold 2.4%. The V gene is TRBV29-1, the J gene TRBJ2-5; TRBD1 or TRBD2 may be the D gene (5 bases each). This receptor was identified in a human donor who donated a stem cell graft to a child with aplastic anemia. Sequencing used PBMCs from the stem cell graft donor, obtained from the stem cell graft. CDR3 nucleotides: TGCAGCGTGAGGGGTCTCCAAGAGACCCAGTACTTC. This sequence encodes CSVRGLQETQYF.